This section outlines one TCR beta chain sequence together with its context. Repertoires were generated with immunoSEQ multiplex PCR, while TCRdb's copy carries only in-frame clones and drops some. The table has approximately 4,900 clones, 60% to 85% seen once. These data come from a study of brain metastases from non-small cell lung cancer. The receptor was derived from a donor over 35 with non-small cell lung cancer. Sequencing was performed on primary lung tumor tissue.

As DNA, the CDR3 is TGTGCCAGCAGCACCTCATTACTAGCGTTTAGAACAGATACGCAGTATTTT. This encodes CASSTSLLAFRTDTQYF. The chain employs TRBV14 and TRBJ2-3, with 7 nucleotides matching TRBD2. This CDR3 has 17 amino acids. Germline lookup yields CDR1 SGHDN and CDR2 FVKESK. J was trimmed by 3 bases and V by 5 bases; bases with no gene match: 14.